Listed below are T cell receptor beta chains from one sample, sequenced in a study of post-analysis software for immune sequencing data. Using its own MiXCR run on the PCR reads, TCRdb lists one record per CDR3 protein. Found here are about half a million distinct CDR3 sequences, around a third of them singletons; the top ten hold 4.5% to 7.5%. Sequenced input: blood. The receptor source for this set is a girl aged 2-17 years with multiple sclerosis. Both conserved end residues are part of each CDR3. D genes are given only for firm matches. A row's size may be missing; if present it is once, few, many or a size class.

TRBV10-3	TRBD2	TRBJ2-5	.	CAISPKRGGEQETQYF	TGTGCCATCAGTCCAAAACGGGGGGGGGAACAAGAGACCCAGTACTTC
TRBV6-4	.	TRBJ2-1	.	CASRPGTPTGEQFF	TGTGCCAGCAGACCCGGGACTCCCACGGGGGAGCAGTTCTTC
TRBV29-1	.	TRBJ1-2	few	CTDLEGGYTF	TGCACCGATCTTGAGGGTGGCTACACCTTC
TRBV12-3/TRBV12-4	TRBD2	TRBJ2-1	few	CASSRVFLTSGGDLAYNEQFF	TGTGCCAGCAGCCGTGTGTTTCTGACTAGCGGGGGGGACCTGGCTTACAATGAGCAGTTCTTC
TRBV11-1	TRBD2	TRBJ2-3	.	CASSRLKRGAATDTQYF	TGTGCCAGCAGCAGACTCAAGCGGGGGGCTGCCACAGATACGCAGTATTTT
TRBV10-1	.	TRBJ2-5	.	CASSERIGEETQYF	TGCGCCAGCAGTGAGAGGATCGGAGAAGAGACCCAGTACTTC
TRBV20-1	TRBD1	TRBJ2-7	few	CSATKDRGYEQYF	TGCAGTGCTACCAAGGACAGGGGCTACGAGCAGTACTTC
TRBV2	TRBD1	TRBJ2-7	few	CASSWDRGEDEQYF	TGTGCCAGCAGCTGGGACAGGGGGGAGGACGAGCAGTACTTC
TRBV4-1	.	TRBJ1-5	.	CASSQVEQSLQHF	TGCGCCAGCAGCCAAGTTGAACAGTCTCTTCAGCATTTT
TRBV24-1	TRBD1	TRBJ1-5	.	CATSDPGQGNQPQHF	TGTGCCACCAGTGACCCCGGACAGGGAAATCAGCCCCAGCATTTT
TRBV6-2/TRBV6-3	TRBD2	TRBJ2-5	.	CASSNGGAAPYF	TGTGCCAGCAGTAACGGGGGGGCCGCCCCGTACTTC
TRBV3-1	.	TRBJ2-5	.	CASSQSTQETQYF	TGTGCCAGCAGCCAATCCACTCAAGAGACCCAGTACTTC
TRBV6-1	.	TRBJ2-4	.	CASSDGYRDIQYF	TGTGCCAGCAGTGACGGGTACCGGGACATTCAGTACTTC
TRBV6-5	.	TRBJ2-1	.	CATGLPGHHLNEQFF	TGTGCCACCGGACTCCCGGGACATCACCTTAATGAGCAGTTCTTC
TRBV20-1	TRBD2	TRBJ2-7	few	CSARAGTSEYEQYF	TGCAGTGCTAGAGCCGGGACTAGCGAGTACGAGCAGTACTTC
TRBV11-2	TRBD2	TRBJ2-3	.	CASSIRLAGGGDTQYF	TGTGCTAGCAGCATCCGACTAGCGGGGGGCGGAGATACGCAGTATTTT
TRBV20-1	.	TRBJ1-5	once	CSAAQGEDQPQHF	TGCAGTGCTGCTCAGGGTGAGGATCAGCCCCAGCATTTT
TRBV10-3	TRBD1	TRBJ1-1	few	CAISERDRGLTEAFF	TGTGCCATCAGTGAGAGGGACAGGGGTCTTACTGAAGCTTTCTTT
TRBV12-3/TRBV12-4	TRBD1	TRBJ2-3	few	CASSANTAAGGLTDTQYF	TGTGCCAGCAGTGCTAACACCGCCGCAGGGGGTCTTACAGATACGCAGTATTTT
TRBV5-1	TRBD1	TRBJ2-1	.	CASSLRGYDEQFF	TGCGCCAGCAGCCTCAGGGGGTACGATGAGCAGTTCTTC
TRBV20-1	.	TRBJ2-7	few	CSAPDSKSFYEQYF	TGCAGTGCGCCCGACAGCAAAAGTTTTTACGAGCAGTACTTC